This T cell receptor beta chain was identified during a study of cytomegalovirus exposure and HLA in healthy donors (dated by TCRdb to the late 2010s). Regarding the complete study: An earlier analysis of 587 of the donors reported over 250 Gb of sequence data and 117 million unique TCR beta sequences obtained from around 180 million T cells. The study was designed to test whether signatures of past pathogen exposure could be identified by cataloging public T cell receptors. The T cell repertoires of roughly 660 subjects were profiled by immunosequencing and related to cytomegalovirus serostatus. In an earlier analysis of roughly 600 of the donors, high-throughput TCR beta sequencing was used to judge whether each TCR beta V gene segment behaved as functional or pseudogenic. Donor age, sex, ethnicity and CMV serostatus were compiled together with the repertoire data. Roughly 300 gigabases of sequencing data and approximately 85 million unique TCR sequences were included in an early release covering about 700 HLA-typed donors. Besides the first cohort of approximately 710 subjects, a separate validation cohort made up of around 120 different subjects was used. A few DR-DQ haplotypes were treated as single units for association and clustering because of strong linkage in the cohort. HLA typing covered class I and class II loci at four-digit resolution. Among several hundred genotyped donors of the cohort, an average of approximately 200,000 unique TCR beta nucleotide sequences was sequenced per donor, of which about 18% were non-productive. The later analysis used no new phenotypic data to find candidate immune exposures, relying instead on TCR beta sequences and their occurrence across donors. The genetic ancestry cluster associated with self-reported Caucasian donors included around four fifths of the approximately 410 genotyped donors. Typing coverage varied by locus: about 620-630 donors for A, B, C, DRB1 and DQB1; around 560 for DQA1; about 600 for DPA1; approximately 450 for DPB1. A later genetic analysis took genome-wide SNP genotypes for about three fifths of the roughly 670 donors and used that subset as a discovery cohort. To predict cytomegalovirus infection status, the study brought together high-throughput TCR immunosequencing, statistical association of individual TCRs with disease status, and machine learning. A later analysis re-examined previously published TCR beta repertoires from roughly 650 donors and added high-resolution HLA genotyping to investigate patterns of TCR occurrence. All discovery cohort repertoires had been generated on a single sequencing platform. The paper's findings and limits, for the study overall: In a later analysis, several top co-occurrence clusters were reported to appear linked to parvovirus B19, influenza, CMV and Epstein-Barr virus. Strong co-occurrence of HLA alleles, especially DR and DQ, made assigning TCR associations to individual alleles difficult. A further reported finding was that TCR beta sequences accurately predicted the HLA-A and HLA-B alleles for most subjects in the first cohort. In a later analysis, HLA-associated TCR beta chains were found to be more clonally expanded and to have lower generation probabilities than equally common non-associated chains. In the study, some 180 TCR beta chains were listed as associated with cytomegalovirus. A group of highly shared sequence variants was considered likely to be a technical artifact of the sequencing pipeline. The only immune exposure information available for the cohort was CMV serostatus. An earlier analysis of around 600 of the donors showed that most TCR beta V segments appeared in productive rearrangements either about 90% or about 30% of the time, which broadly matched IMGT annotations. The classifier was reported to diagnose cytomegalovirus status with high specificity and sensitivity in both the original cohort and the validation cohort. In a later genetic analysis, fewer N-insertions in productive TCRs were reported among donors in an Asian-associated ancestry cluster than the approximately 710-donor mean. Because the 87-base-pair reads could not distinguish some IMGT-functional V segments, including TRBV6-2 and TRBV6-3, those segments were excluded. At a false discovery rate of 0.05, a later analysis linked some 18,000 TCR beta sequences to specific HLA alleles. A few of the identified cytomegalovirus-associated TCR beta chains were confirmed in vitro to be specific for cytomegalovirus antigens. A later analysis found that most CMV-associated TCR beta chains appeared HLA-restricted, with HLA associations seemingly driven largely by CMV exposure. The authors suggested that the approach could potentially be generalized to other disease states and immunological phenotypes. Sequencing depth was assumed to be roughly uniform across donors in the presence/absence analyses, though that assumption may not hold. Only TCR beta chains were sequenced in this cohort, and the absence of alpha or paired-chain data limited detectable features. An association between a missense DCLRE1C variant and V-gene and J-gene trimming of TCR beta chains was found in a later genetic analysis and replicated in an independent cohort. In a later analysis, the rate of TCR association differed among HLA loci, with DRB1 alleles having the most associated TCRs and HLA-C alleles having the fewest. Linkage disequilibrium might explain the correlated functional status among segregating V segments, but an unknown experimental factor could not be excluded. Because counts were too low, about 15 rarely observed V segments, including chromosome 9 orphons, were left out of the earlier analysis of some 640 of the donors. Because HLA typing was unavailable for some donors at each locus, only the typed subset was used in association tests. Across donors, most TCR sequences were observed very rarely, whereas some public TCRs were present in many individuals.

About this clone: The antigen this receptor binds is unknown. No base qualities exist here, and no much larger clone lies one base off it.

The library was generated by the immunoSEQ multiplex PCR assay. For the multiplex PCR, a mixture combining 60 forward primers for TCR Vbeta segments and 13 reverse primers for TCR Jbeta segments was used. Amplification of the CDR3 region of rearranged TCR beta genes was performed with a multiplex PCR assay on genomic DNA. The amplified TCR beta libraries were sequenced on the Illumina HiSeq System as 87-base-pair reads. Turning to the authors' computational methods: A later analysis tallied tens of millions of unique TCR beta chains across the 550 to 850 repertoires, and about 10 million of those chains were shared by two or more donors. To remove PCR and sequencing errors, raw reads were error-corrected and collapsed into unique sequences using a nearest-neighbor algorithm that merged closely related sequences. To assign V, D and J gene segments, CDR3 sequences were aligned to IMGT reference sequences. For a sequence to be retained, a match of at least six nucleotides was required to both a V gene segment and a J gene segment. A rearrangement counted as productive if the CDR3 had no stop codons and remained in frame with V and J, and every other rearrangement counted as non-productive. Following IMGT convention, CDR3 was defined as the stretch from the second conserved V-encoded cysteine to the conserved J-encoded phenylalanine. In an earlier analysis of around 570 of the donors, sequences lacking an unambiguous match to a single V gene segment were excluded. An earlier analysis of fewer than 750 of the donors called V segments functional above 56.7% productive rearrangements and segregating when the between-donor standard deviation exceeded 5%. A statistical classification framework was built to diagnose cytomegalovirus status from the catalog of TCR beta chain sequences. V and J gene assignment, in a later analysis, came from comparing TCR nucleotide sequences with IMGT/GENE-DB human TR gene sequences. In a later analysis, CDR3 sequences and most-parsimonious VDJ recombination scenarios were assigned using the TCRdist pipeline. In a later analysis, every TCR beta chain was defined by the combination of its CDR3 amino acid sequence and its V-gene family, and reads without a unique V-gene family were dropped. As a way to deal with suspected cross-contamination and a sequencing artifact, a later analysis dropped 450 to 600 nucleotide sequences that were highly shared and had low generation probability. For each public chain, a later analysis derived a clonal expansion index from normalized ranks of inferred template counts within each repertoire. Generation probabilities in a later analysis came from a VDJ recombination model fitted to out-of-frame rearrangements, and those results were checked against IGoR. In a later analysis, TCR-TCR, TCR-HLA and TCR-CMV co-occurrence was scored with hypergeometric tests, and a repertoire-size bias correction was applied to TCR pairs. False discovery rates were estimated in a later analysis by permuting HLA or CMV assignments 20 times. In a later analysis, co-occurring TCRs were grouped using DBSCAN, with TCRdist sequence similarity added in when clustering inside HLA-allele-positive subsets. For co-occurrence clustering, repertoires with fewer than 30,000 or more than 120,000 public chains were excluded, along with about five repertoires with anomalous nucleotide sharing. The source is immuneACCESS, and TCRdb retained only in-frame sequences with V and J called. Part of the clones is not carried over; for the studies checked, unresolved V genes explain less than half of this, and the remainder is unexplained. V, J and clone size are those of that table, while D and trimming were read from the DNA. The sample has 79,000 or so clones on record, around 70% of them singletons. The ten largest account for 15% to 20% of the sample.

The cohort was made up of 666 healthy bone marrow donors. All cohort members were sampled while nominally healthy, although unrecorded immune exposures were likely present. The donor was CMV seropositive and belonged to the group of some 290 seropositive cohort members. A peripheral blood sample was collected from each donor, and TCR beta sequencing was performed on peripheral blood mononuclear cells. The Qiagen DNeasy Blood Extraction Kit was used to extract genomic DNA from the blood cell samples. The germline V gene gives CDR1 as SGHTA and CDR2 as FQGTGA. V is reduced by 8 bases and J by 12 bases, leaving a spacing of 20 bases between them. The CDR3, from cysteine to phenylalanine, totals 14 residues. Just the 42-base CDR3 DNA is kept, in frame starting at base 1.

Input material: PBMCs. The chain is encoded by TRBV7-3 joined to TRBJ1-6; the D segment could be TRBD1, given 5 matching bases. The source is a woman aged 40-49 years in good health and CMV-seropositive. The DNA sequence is TGTGCCAGCGCTATCTCCACGGGGGATGTACCCCTCCACTTT. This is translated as CASAISTGDVPLHF.